A single sample gave rise to the 11 T cell receptor beta chains below, sequenced in a study of metastatic and nonmetastatic thyroid tumors. Through MiXCR, TCRdb re-clonotyped the PCR reads. The data show 43,000 or so clones, about 25% seen once. Before thyroid surgery, none of the patients had received any treatment. Sequences were obtained from blood. The receptor set was obtained from a male donor with papillary thyroid cancer or a benign thyroid nodule (not recorded which). Some clones in this sample may be carry-over from other donors' samples.

This clone was observed at least ten times. This chain connects TRBV6-2 or TRBV6-3 to TRBJ2-5; D might be TRBD2 (6 bases). Germline assignment: CDR1 MNHEY and CDR2 SVGEGT. V lost 6 bases and J lost 5, with 13 bases in between. This CDR3 has 13 amino acids. CDR3 region: CASSLAEAETQYF. CDR3 sequence (DNA): TGTGCCAGCAGCTTAGCGGAGGCGGAGACCCAGTACTTC.

V is TRBV11-2 and J is TRBJ2-1, with 9 bases that match TRBD2. CDR3 length equals 15 residues. V lost 3 bases to trimming and J lost 6 bases; unmatched junction nucleotides: 6. CDR1 is SGHAT, CDR2 FQNNGV, per germline. The CDR3, as DNA: TGTGCCAGCAGCTTCGTAAGTAGCGGGAGCAATGAGCAGTTCTTC. It translates to CASSFVSSGSNEQFF.

The chain has TRBV13 and TRBJ2-3; 9 nucleotides line up with TRBD2. This CDR3 contains 18 residues. Germline V CDR1 and CDR2: PRHDT, FYEKMQ (reference sequence). V was pared by 0 bases and J by 1 base, with 8 bases of the junction left unmatched. CDR3 coding DNA: TGTGCCAGCAGCTTAGGCCTAGCGGGACCGTTGGGCACAGATACGCAGTATTTT. It specifies CASSLGLAGPLGTDTQYF.

V is TRBV30 and J is TRBJ1-5, with D maybe TRBD1 (5 bases). This CDR3 has 13 amino acids. Germline CDR1 and CDR2: GTSNPN and SVGIG (reference sequence). V gave up 3 bases and J gave up 1 base, with 7 bases separating them. For the CDR3, the DNA is TGTGCCTGGAGCCCAGGGAGCAATCAGCCCCAGCATTTT. Its protein product is CAWSPGSNQPQHF.

At least ten counts were recorded for this clone. The J gene is TRBJ2-3, the V gene TRBV7-3; D not resolved. Between the trimmed V and J ends, which lost 3 bases and 0 bases, there was a span of 16 bases. The CDR3 extends over 17 amino acids. Germline V gene data show CDR1 as SGHTA and CDR2 as FQGTGA. The CDR3, as DNA: TGTGCCAGCAGCTTTTCAAAAGTGACTTCTAGCACAGATACGCAGTATTTT. It specifies CASSFSKVTSSTDTQYF. Filled out from reference TRBV7-3 and TRBJ2-3, the complete variable domain reads GAGVSQTPSNKVTEKGKYVELRCDPISGHTALYWYRQSLGQGPEFLIYFQGTGAADDSGLPNDRFFAVRPEGSVSTLKIQRTERGDSAVYLCASSFSKVTSSTDTQYFGPGTRLTVL.

This clone was seen repeatedly, ten times or more. The chain combines TRBV7-2 with TRBJ1-2; D unclear. The CDR3 spans 15 residues. CDR1 SGHTA and CDR2 FQGNSA come from the germline V gene. Trimming removed 5 bases from V and 4 bases from J, with 17 bases in between. CDR3 amino acids: CASSPDQESIYGYTF. CDR3 DNA: TGTGCCAGCAGCCCGGACCAGGAGTCTATCTATGGCTACACCTTC.

Many counts were recorded for this clone. The gene calls are TRBV20-1 and TRBJ1-5, with 8 bases identical to TRBD1. V gave up 3 bases and J gave up 4 bases; unmatched junction bases: 5. Germline V gene data show CDR1 as DFQATT and CDR2 as SNEGSKA (reference sequence). The CDR3 extends over 14 amino acids. CDR3 sequence reads: CSARDRVGNQPQHF. The CDR3 DNA reads as TGCAGTGCTAGGGACAGGGTAGGGAATCAGCCCCAGCATTTT.

This chain connects TRBV11-1 to TRBJ2-1; TRBD2 agrees at 9 bases. Germline V gives CDR1 SGHAT, CDR2 FQDESV (reference sequence). V dropped 5 bases and J dropped 1; count of bases not matched to a gene: 6. CDR3 size: 16 residues. The CDR3 protein is CASSTWTSASYNEQFF. The CDR3 nucleotides read TGTGCCAGCAGCACATGGACTAGCGCTTCCTACAATGAGCAGTTCTTC.

By its share, this clone is medium-sized. The chain carries TRBV6-1 and TRBJ2-7, with D possibly being TRBD1 (7 bases). Trimming removed 6 bases at V and 6 bases at J, with 18 bases between. The CDR3 is 14 residues long. Looked up from germline, CDR1 is MNHNS and CDR2 is SASEGT. The chain's CDR3 is CASRLDREVLEQYF. The CDR3 DNA follows: TGTGCCAGCAGACTCGACAGGGAGGTGCTCGAGCAGTACTTC.

This sequence joins TRBV30 and TRBJ2-7, with 11 bases lining up with TRBD2. V trimming: 3 bases; J trimming: 5 bases; junction bases outside the gene matches: 6. The CDR3 is made up of 14 amino acids. Germline assignment: CDR1 GTSNPN and CDR2 SVGIG (reference sequence). CDR3 sequence reads: CAWSVLAGANEQYF. CDR3 in DNA: TGTGCCTGGAGCGTACTAGCGGGAGCCAACGAGCAGTACTTC.

This clone was seen repeatedly, ten times or more. A read error is possible here, since a much larger clone lies one base away. In the same sample, other DNA sequences code for this CDR3. The gene calls are TRBV6-1 and TRBJ2-3, with TRBD2 as a possible D gene (6 bases). This CDR3 has 14 amino acids. Germline lookup yields CDR1 MNHNS and CDR2 SASEGT. V was trimmed by 6 bases and J by 3 bases, leaving 13 bases between them. Here the CDR3 reads CASSSGLRTDTQYF. As DNA, the CDR3 is TGTGCCAGCAGCTCGGGACTTCGAACAGATACGCAGTATTTT.